The rows below give T cell receptor beta chains drawn from one sample of a study of neurological immune-mediated disorders. One entry per CDR3 protein, called by TCRdb with MiXCR from the 5' RACE reads. Of 35,000 to 50,000 distinct CDR3 sequences listed, around 13% are singletons. The specimen was CD4+ T cells from blood. The receptor set was obtained from a woman aged 55-69 years with HTLV-1-associated myelopathy (HAM/TSP). Each CDR3 is given with its conserved first and last residue. Each record gives: CDR3 protein, CDR3 DNA, V gene, J gene, clone size, D gene. D genes are given only for firm matches. Clone size is not always given. Where it is, it says once, few, many or a class for expanded clones.

CASSPEGLAYEQYF	TGTGCCAGCTCACCAGAGGGATTGGCGTACGAGCAGTACTTC	TRBV18	TRBJ2-7	many	NA
CASGERGGNYHNEQFF	TGCGCCAGCGGCGAGCGGGGGGGCAACTACCACAATGAGCAGTTCTTC	TRBV5-1	TRBJ2-1	many	TRBD2
CASSPLYEGEQFF	TGTGCCAGCAGCCCCCTCTACGAAGGTGAGCAGTTCTTC	TRBV11-2	TRBJ2-1	many	NA
CSVEGPTRAEAFF	TGCAGCGTTGAAGGCCCCACACGGGCTGAAGCTTTCTTT	TRBV29-1	TRBJ1-1	many	NA
CSARGDYNEQFF	TGCAGCGCCAGGGGAGATTACAATGAGCAGTTCTTC	TRBV29-1	TRBJ2-1	medium-sized	NA
CSARDGKGLNTEAFF	TGCAGTGCTAGAGATGGGAAGGGGCTAAACACTGAAGCTTTCTTT	TRBV20-1	TRBJ1-1	NA	NA
CASSLEGGTTALYYGYTF	TGTGCCAGCAGCTTAGAAGGGGGCACCACGGCGTTATACTATGGCTACACCTTC	TRBV7-2	TRBJ1-2	many	TRBD1
CASRGGARQFAEAFF	TGTGCCAGCAGGGGAGGGGCCCGACAATTCGCTGAAGCTTTCTTT	TRBV25-1	TRBJ1-1	many	NA
CSARKTILAGAQPYNEQFF	TGCAGTGCTAGGAAGACGATACTAGCGGGGGCCCAACCCTACAATGAGCAGTTCTTC	TRBV20-1	TRBJ2-1	many	TRBD2
CSAPPRGAHYGYTF	TGCAGTGCCCCGCCCAGGGGCGCCCACTATGGCTACACCTTC	TRBV20-1	TRBJ1-2	many	NA
CASSLTRINEKLFF	TGCGCCAGCAGCTTGACACGGATTAATGAAAAACTGTTTTTT	TRBV5-1	TRBJ1-4	many	NA
CSVSYPRNTEAFF	TGCAGCGTTTCTTATCCGAGAAACACTGAAGCTTTCTTT	TRBV29-1	TRBJ1-1	many	NA
CASSKDSNTDTQYF	TGTGCCAGCAGCAAGGATTCAAACACAGATACGCAGTATTTT	TRBV5-4	TRBJ2-3	many	NA
CASSLKPIANTGELFF	TGTGCCAGCAGCCTAAAACCGATCGCGAACACCGGGGAGCTGTTTTTT	TRBV7-2	TRBJ2-2	few	NA
CASSLHTEAFF	TGTGCCAGCAGTTTACACACTGAAGCTTTCTTT	TRBV12-3/TRBV12-4	TRBJ1-1	few	NA
CASSLRWDNSPLHF	TGCGCCAGCAGCTTGAGATGGGATAATTCACCCCTCCACTTT	TRBV5-1	TRBJ1-6	many	NA
CASRQSGGTFYEQYF	TGTGCCAGCAGGCAATCCGGGGGGACTTTCTACGAGCAGTACTTC	TRBV11-1	TRBJ2-7	few	TRBD2
CASSLARGRYNEQFF	TGCGCCAGCAGCTTGGCACGGGGGAGGTACAATGAGCAGTTCTTC	TRBV5-1	TRBJ2-1	NA	NA
CASSLGTRWEYF	TGTGCCAGCAGCTTGGGTACTCGCTGGGAGTACTTC	TRBV5-6	TRBJ2-5	many	NA
CSARDQTGEEAGYTF	TGCAGTGCTAGGGACCAAACAGGGGAAGAGGCTGGCTACACCTTC	TRBV20-1	TRBJ1-2	many	TRBD1
CASSPGQGNQPQHF	TGCGCCAGCAGCCCCGGACAGGGCAATCAGCCCCAGCATTTT	TRBV5-1	TRBJ1-5	many	TRBD1
CSASFGQGATDTQYF	TGCAGTGCTAGTTTCGGACAGGGGGCTACAGATACGCAGTATTTT	TRBV20-1	TRBJ2-3	NA	TRBD1
CASSGGGGLDYNEQFF	TGCGCCAGCAGCGGGGGGGGGGGCCTTGATTACAATGAGCAGTTCTTC	TRBV5-1	TRBJ2-1	many	NA
CASSLRGRRGSTYNEQFF	TGCGCCAGCAGCTTGAGGGGACGCAGGGGGTCGACCTACAATGAGCAGTTCTTC	TRBV5-1	TRBJ2-1	many	TRBD1
CASSGRNYTEAFF	TGTGCCAGCTCGGGGCGGAATTACACTGAAGCTTTCTTT	TRBV27	TRBJ1-1	many	NA
CASSLTVPANTGELFF	TGCGCCAGCAGCCTGACAGTTCCCGCGAACACCGGGGAGCTGTTTTTT	TRBV5-1	TRBJ2-2	many	NA
CASSGQGNTIYF	TGTGCCAGCAGCGGACAGGGAAACACCATATATTTT	TRBV7-6	TRBJ1-3	few	NA
CASSQGYSLNTEAFF	TGCGCCAGCAGCCAGGGTTACAGCCTGAACACTGAAGCTTTCTTT	TRBV4-1	TRBJ1-1	many	NA
CASSPQGQQNSPLHF	TGTGCCAGCAGTCCCCAGGGACAGCAGAATTCACCCCTCCACTTT	TRBV27	TRBJ1-6	many	TRBD1
CASSQESFIYGYTF	TGTGCCAGCTCACAGGAAAGTTTTATCTATGGCTACACCTTC	TRBV18	TRBJ1-2	many	NA
CASSLTGDTEAFF	TGCGCCAGCAGCTTGACAGGGGACACTGAAGCTTTCTTT	TRBV5-1	TRBJ1-1	many	TRBD1